This T cell receptor beta chain was documented in a study of blood T cell repertoires in COVID-19. Germline assignment: CDR1 SGHTA and CDR2 FQGTGA. This CDR3 region has 14 residues. V trimming: 6 bases; J trimming: 5 bases; junction bases outside the gene matches: 8. The repertoire was sequenced with immunoSEQ multiplex PCR; TCRdb's copy has only in-frame clones and lacks some. The sample has roughly 160,000 clones, 70% to 90% seen once. This chain links TRBV7-3 with TRBJ2-5; 8 bases align to TRBD2. The TCR was taken from an elderly woman with COVID-19, enrolled during active disease. Sequencing used peripheral blood. As DNA, the CDR3 is TGTGCCAGCAGTTCGGGACTAGGCGGGGAGACCCAGTACTTC. Amino acids: CASSSGLGGETQYF.